The 15 T cell receptor beta chains below all came from one sample that was sequenced in a study of OX40 agonist ivuxolimab in advanced cancers. Using immunoSEQ multiplex PCR, the repertoire was profiled, and TCRdb retains in-frame clones only, with some absent. Among fewer than 40,000 clones listed, about 80% were seen once. The material sequenced was CD4+ or CD8+ T cells sorted from blood, taken in a trial of the OX40 agonist ivuxolimab. All receptors derive from an adult with an advanced solid tumor such as melanoma, head and neck, liver or kidney cancer.

The gene calls are TRBV27 and TRBJ1-2; D remains unclear. V was trimmed by 0 bases and J by 8 bases, leaving 7 bases between them. Germline CDR1 and CDR2: MNHEY and SMNVEV (reference sequence). The CDR3 is made up of 12 amino acids. CDR3 region: CASSLSGRGYTF. CDR3 in DNA: TGTGCCAGCAGTTTATCAGGGCGCGGCTACACCTTC.

V and J are TRBV28 and TRBJ1-6, with D tentatively TRBD1 (6 bases). Germline V CDR1 and CDR2: MDHEN, SYDVKM. V was cut by 6 bases and J by 0 bases, with 12 bases left in between. This CDR3 comprises 16 residues. CDR3 sequence (DNA): TGTGCCAGCAGCAGCGACAGGAGCTCCTATAATTCACCCCTCCACTTT. Translation gives CASSSDRSSYNSPLHF.

This clone was counted once. The chain employs TRBV10-3 and TRBJ2-7; D may match TRBD1 or TRBD2 (5 bases each). The V end lost 1 base, the J end lost 5 bases, and 12 bases lay between the germline ends. This CDR3 is 14 amino acids long. Germline values: CDR1 ENHRY, CDR2 SYGVKD. This CDR3 is CAISEWGTRHEQYF. As DNA, the CDR3 is TGTGCCATCAGTGAGTGGGGGACGAGGCACGAGCAGTACTTC.

The chain employs TRBV5-1 and TRBJ2-7, with D possibly being TRBD2 (6 bases). Germline V lookup: CDR1 SGHRS, CDR2 YFSETQ. This CDR3 comprises 13 residues. The V and J ends lost 6 bases and 6 bases respectively, with 16 bases between them. Here the CDR3 reads CASTSGPGGEQYF. CDR3 nucleotides: TGCGCCAGCACTTCCGGGCCCGGGGGCGAGCAGTACTTC.

V and J are TRBV30 and TRBJ2-6; 9 positions agree with TRBD1. The CDR3 consists of 18 residues. After removal of 2 bases from V and 0 bases from J, the junction contained 8 bases not matched to a gene. Germline V gives CDR1 GTSNPN, CDR2 SVGIG (reference sequence). CDR3 sequence reads: CAWSSWGQGRSGANVLTF. CDR3 nucleotide sequence: TGTGCCTGGAGTTCCTGGGGACAGGGCCGCTCTGGGGCCAACGTCCTGACTTTC.

V is TRBV10-3 and J is TRBJ1-2; 10 nucleotides line up with TRBD1. V shed 10 bases and J 13 bases; nucleotides not matched to a gene: 9. Germline V gives CDR1 ENHRY, CDR2 SYGVKD. The CDR3 length is 11 residues. CDR3 coding DNA: TGTGCCACCCATCGGACAGGGGGTTTCACCTTC. This codes for CATHRTGGFTF.

This chain links TRBV10-3 with TRBJ1-6; tentative D call: TRBD1 (6 bases). The CDR3 spans 19 residues. Looked up from germline, CDR1 is ENHRY and CDR2 is SYGVKD. Between the trimmed V and J ends, which lost 5 bases and 7 bases, there was a span of 27 bases. The CDR3 nucleotides read TGTGCCATCAGTCGAACTTCCAATCCGAGTGGGGGCAGCAATTCACCCCTCCACTTT. It codes for CAISRTSNPSGGSNSPLHF.

The gene calls are TRBV7-9 and TRBJ2-3; D may correspond to TRBD1 or TRBD2 (6 bases each). There are 15 residues in the CDR3. Trimming cost V 1 base and J 5 bases, with 13 bases left between them. The germline V gene has CDR1 SEHNR and CDR2 FQNEAQ (reference sequence). In DNA form, the CDR3 reads TGTGCCAGCAGCTTAGACGGGGGCTTCTTAGATACGCAGTATTTT. Amino acid sequence: CASSLDGGFLDTQYF.

V usage is TRBV7-3 and J usage is TRBJ2-7; 9 bases align to TRBD1. Germline trimming cut 0 bases from V and 6 bases from J; bases unmatched to any gene: 12. The CDR3 totals 17 residues. Per the germline V gene, CDR1 is SGHTA and CDR2 is FQGTGA. CDR3 in amino acids: CASSLTLGTGLLGEQYF. As DNA, the CDR3 is TGTGCCAGCAGCTTAACTCTCGGGACAGGGCTTCTGGGCGAGCAGTACTTC.

The table lists this clone with a few counts. V gene TRBV18 combines with J gene TRBJ2-7, with 9 positions matching TRBD1. V was clipped by 1 base and J by 0 bases; unmatched bases: 7. The V gene's germline CDR1 is KGHSH and CDR2 LQKENI. CDR3 length equals 17 residues. CDR3 nucleotide sequence: TGTGCCAGCTCACCACGGACAGGGGTGGGGATCTCCTACGAGCAGTACTTC. This sequence encodes CASSPRTGVGISYEQYF.

V gene TRBV9 combines with J gene TRBJ1-2; TRBD1 matches at 7 bases. Germline CDR1 SGDLS, CDR2 YYNGEE. The trim removed 6 bases at V and 5 bases at J, leaving 13 bases unmatched. This CDR3 is 15 amino acids long. CDR3: CASTSSGDSRYGYTF. Here the CDR3 DNA reads TGTGCCAGCACCTCTTCTGGGGACAGTAGATATGGCTACACCTTC.

This clone showed up just once. V gene TRBV29-1 combines with J gene TRBJ2-3; D not certain. This CDR3 comprises 14 residues. Germline CDR1 reads SQVTM; CDR2 reads ANQGSEA. The ends were cut back, 0 bases at V and 1 base at J, with 8 bases in the middle. CDR3 sequence: CSVEDPPGTDTQYF. The CDR3 region has the DNA TGCAGCGTTGAAGATCCACCAGGCACAGATACGCAGTATTTT.

In its sample, this clone is medium-sized. The chain employs TRBV19 and TRBJ1-4, with D perhaps TRBD1 (6 bases). The CDR3 runs 18 residues. Trimming shortened V by 6 bases and J by 0 bases, and 20 bases separated the two germline ends. Germline CDR1 reads LNHDA; CDR2 reads SQIVND (reference sequence). In DNA form, the CDR3 reads TGTGCCAGTAGGTATAGTGGGGGCGCGACAGCAACTAATGAAAAACTGTTTTTT. Translating it yields CASRYSGGATATNEKLFF.

V is TRBV7-9 and J is TRBJ2-3; D gene unclear. Germline-derived CDR1 and CDR2 are SEHNR and FQNEAQ (reference sequence). The CDR3 is 11 amino acids. V gave up 3 bases and J gave up 2 bases, with 0 bases separating them. The CDR3: CASSFTDTQYF. The CDR3 region has the DNA TGTGCCAGCAGCTTCACAGATACGCAGTATTTT.

This chain links TRBV11-2 with TRBJ2-4; D is unclear. Trimming left V 0 bases short and J 7 bases short, with 7 bases between. The CDR3 extends over 13 amino acids. CDR1 is SGHAT, CDR2 FQNNGV, per germline. The CDR3 loop reads CASSLDLGNIQYF. The CDR3 coding sequence is TGTGCCAGCAGCTTAGATCTTGGGAACATTCAGTACTTC.